Listed here is a single T cell receptor (beta chain). Its specificity is not known. Execution of the assay was at deep level. This table comes from immunoSEQ multiplex PCR, and its TCRdb copy is limited to in-frame clones, with some not included. The sample gives about 2.5 million clones, approximately 90% of which show up once; 0.37% is in the top ten. The data originate from a study of shared clonotypes between healthy human individuals. General study results and limits: Generation probabilities of non-shared clonotypes were lower (relative to those shared by all four donors).

The V end was cut by 3 bases, the J end by 0 bases, with 11 bases between. CDR1 and CDR2 from the germline V gene are MNHNY and SVGAGI (reference sequence). The CDR3 extends over 16 amino acids. The clonotype originates from a man between 18 and 35 years old in good health. Some clones in this sample may be carry-over from other donors' samples. The sample taken for sequencing was naive CD4+ T cells from PBMCs. Described subset: CD45RA+ positively selected. The chain employs TRBV6-6 and TRBJ2-2; D uncertain. CDR3 region: CASSYSSAANTGELFF. CDR3 sequence (DNA): TGTGCCAGCAGTTATTCGTCTGCCGCGAACACCGGGGAGCTGTTTTTT.